Listed below are T cell receptor beta chains from one sample, sequenced in a study of T cell changes during pregnancy in multiple sclerosis. Method: immunoSEQ multiplex PCR; TCRdb's copy keeps in-frame clones and lacks some. The sample consists of approximately 40,000 clones, about nine tenths of them appearing once. The sequences come from CD8+ T cells from peripheral blood mononuclear cells, collected after pregnancy. The receptors here all came from a female donor with multiple sclerosis, enrolled in a pregnancy study. Both conserved end residues are part of each CDR3. The D gene is left open where the match is weak. Some rows mark clone size as missing; the rest say once, few, many or name a class of expanded clone.

D: .; J: TRBJ2-2; V: TRBV29-1; size: .; DNA: TGCAGCGTTGCTTCGAGCGGAAACACCGGGGAGCTGTTTTTT; CDR3: CSVASSGNTGELFF
D: TRBD2; J: TRBJ2-2; V: TRBV7-2; size: .; DNA: TGTGCCAGCAGCTTAGTGGGACTAGCGGGGGGCGGCACCGGGGAGCTGTTTTTT; CDR3: CASSLVGLAGGGTGELFF
D: .; J: TRBJ2-3; V: TRBV9; size: .; DNA: TGTGCCAGCAGCGTAGGGGAGCATAAGCAGTATTTT; CDR3: CASSVGEHKQYF
D: .; J: TRBJ2-3; V: TRBV5-1; size: once; DNA: TGCGCCAGCAGCTTGCCCCGAGCGGCAGATACGCAGTATTTT; CDR3: CASSLPRAADTQYF
D: TRBD1; J: TRBJ2-2; V: TRBV11-2; size: .; DNA: TGTGCCAGCAGCTTAGACTTCGGGACAGGGGTCGGGGAGCTGTTTTTT; CDR3: CASSLDFGTGVGELFF
D: TRBD2; J: TRBJ2-1; V: TRBV19; size: .; DNA: TGTGCCAGTAGTCACCCGCCCCTAGCGGGGGATTACAATGAGCAGTTCTTC; CDR3: CASSHPPLAGDYNEQFF
D: TRBD1; J: TRBJ1-6; V: TRBV14; size: .; DNA: TGTGCCAGCAGCCAAGGGACAGGGATTAATTCACCCCTCCACTTT; CDR3: CASSQGTGINSPLHF
D: .; J: TRBJ1-2; V: TRBV30; size: .; DNA: TGTGCCTGGAGTGTATCGAGGAGGGATACAGTTTGGGTCTATGGCTACACCTTC; CDR3: CAWSVSRRDTVWVYGYTF
D: .; J: TRBJ1-4; V: TRBV6-5; size: .; DNA: TGTGCCAGCAGTGACAGGTTAATTGGTGAAAAACTGTTTTTT; CDR3: CASSDRLIGEKLFF
D: TRBD2; J: TRBJ2-2; V: TRBV27; size: once; DNA: TGTGCCAGCAGTTTAAGAGCGGGGCCCGGGGAGCTGTTTTTT; CDR3: CASSLRAGPGELFF
D: .; J: TRBJ2-7; V: TRBV27; size: .; DNA: TGTGCCAGCAGTGAATTGCGGACATCCTACGAGCAGTACTTC; CDR3: CASSELRTSYEQYF
D: .; J: TRBJ1-6; V: TRBV6-5; size: .; DNA: TGTGCCAGCAGCCTGGACAGTATGAATTCACCCCTCCACTTT; CDR3: CASSLDSMNSPLHF
D: TRBD2; J: TRBJ2-3; V: TRBV5-1; size: .; DNA: TGCGCCAGCAGCTTGGATTGGGTTCCAAGGGGAGGGACAGATACGCAGTATTTT; CDR3: CASSLDWVPRGGTDTQYF
D: .; J: TRBJ1-1; V: TRBV2; size: .; DNA: TGTGCCAGCAGGGGAGGAAAAGCTTTCTTT; CDR3: CASRGGKAFF
D: TRBD1; J: TRBJ1-1; V: TRBV9; size: once; DNA: TGTGCCAGCAGCCCACAGGACAGGGATGACACTGAAGCTTTCTTT; CDR3: CASSPQDRDDTEAFF
D: .; J: TRBJ2-2; V: TRBV28; size: .; DNA: TGTGCCAGCAGCTCTAGTGGATATGGTACCGGGGAGCTGTTTTTT; CDR3: CASSSSGYGTGELFF
D: .; J: TRBJ2-3; V: TRBV7-6; size: .; DNA: TGTGCCAGCAGCCCCACAATGACAGATACGCAGTATTTT; CDR3: CASSPTMTDTQYF